This is a list of T cell receptor beta chains from one sample in a study of response to subunit inactivated influenza vaccine. TCRdb reanalysed the RT-PCR reads using MiXCR and keeps one entry per CDR3 protein. The table lists more than 400,000 distinct CDR3 sequences, roughly 7.9% of them singletons. The material sequenced was PBMCs from blood, taken 23 to 25 months after vaccination. The receptors shown here come from a man between 50 and 75 years old who received an inactivated influenza vaccine. The CDR3 runs from the conserved cysteine through the conserved F or W. The D gene is left open where the match is weak. Not all rows give a size; the values are once, few, many and, for expanded clones, a class.

len,v_gene,abundance,j_gene,d_gene,CDR3aa,CDR3nt
13,TRBV7-2,.,TRBJ1-6,.,CASSLRVNSPLHF,TGTGCCAGCAGCTTACGGGTAAATTCACCCCTCCACTTT
17,TRBV20-1,few,TRBJ2-1,.,CSARDAHSPSSYNEQFF,TGCAGTGCTAGAGATGCACATTCACCAAGCTCCTACAATGAGCAGTTCTTC
15,TRBV7-2,.,TRBJ1-3,.,CASTWGGPPGNTIYF,TGTGCCAGCACCTGGGGGGGGCCTCCGGGAAACACCATATATTTT
14,TRBV20-1,.,TRBJ1-5,.,CSARDKYSNQPQHF,TGCAGTGCTAGGGATAAGTATAGCAATCAGCCCCAGCATTTT
19,TRBV11-1,.,TRBJ2-2,.,CASSLTGCPTGGNTGELFF,TGTGCCAGCAGCCTCACCGGGTGCCCGACGGGTGGGAACACCGGGGAGCTGTTTTTT
15,TRBV27,.,TRBJ2-3,.,CASSKTRVRTDTQYF,TGTGCCAGCAGTAAAACTAGGGTTAGGACAGATACGCAGTATTTT
14,TRBV6-5,.,TRBJ2-7,.,CASSSGWSSYEQYF,TGTGCCAGCAGTTCGGGTTGGAGCTCCTACGAGCAGTACTTC
15,TRBV2,few,TRBJ2-2,.,CASRDSGPGTGELFF,TGTGCCAGCAGGGACTCAGGGCCTGGAACCGGGGAGCTGTTTTTT
14,TRBV4-1,many,TRBJ1-1,.,CASSPGRLNTEAFF,TGCGCCAGCAGCCCGGGACGGTTGAACACTGAAGCTTTCTTT
15,TRBV12-3/TRBV12-4,.,TRBJ1-5,TRBD1,CASSLSDRPNQPQHF,TGTGCCAGCAGTTTATCGGACAGGCCCAATCAGCCCCAGCATTTT
13,TRBV24-1,few,TRBJ2-1,.,CATSDLMGNEQFF,TGTGCCACCAGTGATTTGATGGGGAATGAGCAGTTCTTC
14,TRBV7-3,few,TRBJ2-1,.,CASSLAGLGNEQFF,TGTGCCAGCAGCTTAGCGGGACTGGGGAATGAGCAGTTCTTC
13,TRBV10-3,few,TRBJ2-1,TRBD2,CAISGGGSNEQFF,TGTGCCATCAGTGGGGGGGGGAGCAATGAGCAGTTCTTC
13,TRBV30,many,TRBJ2-7,.,CAWSKGTPREQYF,TGTGCCTGGAGCAAAGGGACTCCCCGCGAGCAGTACTTC
15,TRBV11-3,.,TRBJ2-1,TRBD1,CASSLGGTGRDEQFF,TGTGCCAGCAGCTTAGGGGGGACAGGTCGGGATGAGCAGTTCTTC
14,TRBV27,.,TRBJ1-2,.,CASSLQDRGYGYTF,TGTGCCAGCAGTTTACAGGACAGAGGCTATGGCTACACCTTC
18,TRBV2,few,TRBJ2-3,TRBD2,CAGTPVAGAYTFTDTQYF,TGTGCCGGCACGCCGGTAGCGGGGGCCTATACCTTCACAGATACGCAGTATTTT
16,TRBV14,.,TRBJ1-4,TRBD1,CASSQDWDRVNEKLFF,TGTGCCAGCAGCCAAGATTGGGACAGGGTCAACGAAAAACTGTTTTTT
17,TRBV7-2,few,TRBJ2-3,TRBD2,CASSLFPAGASTDTQYF,TGTGCCAGCAGCTTATTCCCAGCGGGGGCCAGCACAGATACGCAGTATTTT
16,TRBV5-1,.,TRBJ2-1,.,CASSLATRSSGNEQFF,TGCGCCAGCAGCTTGGCCACCCGGTCGTCTGGGAATGAGCAGTTCTTC
16,TRBV6-5,many,TRBJ2-1,TRBD2,CASSYLAGGTYNEQFF,TGTGCCAGCAGTTACTTGGCGGGAGGAACCTACAATGAGCAGTTCTTC
15,TRBV7-6,.,TRBJ2-5,.,CASSLALGEWETQYF,TGTGCCAGCAGCTTAGCGCTGGGGGAGTGGGAGACCCAGTACTTC
15,TRBV5-1,few,TRBJ2-7,.,CASSPYRGQIDEQYF,TGCGCCAGCAGCCCCTACCGGGGGCAGATTGACGAGCAGTACTTC
13,TRBV2,few,TRBJ1-6,TRBD1,CASRDREISPLHF,TGTGCCAGCAGGGACAGGGAGATTTCACCCCTCCACTTT
13,TRBV12-3/TRBV12-4,few,TRBJ2-4,.,CASSLTDSNIQYF,TGTGCCAGCAGTTTAACAGACTCAAACATTCAGTACTTC
16,TRBV19,few,TRBJ2-3,.,CASSKGGGPSTDTQYF,TGTGCCAGTAGTAAGGGGGGAGGGCCGAGCACAGATACGCAGTATTTT
17,TRBV7-2,many,TRBJ1-5,.,CASSFFGGSYSNQPQHF,TGTGCCAGCAGCTTTTTCGGGGGGTCTTATAGCAATCAGCCCCAGCATTTT
11,TRBV18,many,TRBJ2-1,.,CASSPRVEQFF,TGTGCCAGCTCACCTCGGGTTGAGCAGTTCTTC
14,TRBV6-1,few,TRBJ1-4,.,CASRTPVTGEKLFF,TGTGCCAGCAGGACTCCGGTCACAGGGGAAAAACTGTTTTTT
14,TRBV5-1,.,TRBJ1-3,.,CASYSGSNGNTIYF,TGCGCCAGCTATTCGGGCAGTAATGGAAACACCATATATTTT
13,TRBV20-1,few,TRBJ2-7,TRBD2,CSVPSSGVYEQYF,TGCAGTGTTCCCTCTAGCGGGGTCTACGAGCAGTACTTC
15,TRBV6-1,many,TRBJ1-3,.,CASSAPGTKGNTIYF,TGTGCCAGCAGTGCCCCCGGGACAAAAGGAAACACCATATATTTT
15,TRBV7-9,many,TRBJ2-1,TRBD2,CASSDRLAGYNEQFF,TGTGCCAGCAGCGACAGACTAGCGGGCTACAATGAGCAGTTCTTC
13,TRBV7-2,few,TRBJ2-1,TRBD2,CASSLSRREEQFF,TGTGCCAGCAGCCTGTCGAGGCGGGAGGAGCAGTTCTTC
15,TRBV12-3/TRBV12-4,.,TRBJ2-1,TRBD2,CASSLMGLAENEQFF,TGTGCCAGCAGTTTAATGGGACTAGCGGAAAATGAGCAGTTCTTC
16,TRBV5-1,many,TRBJ1-2,.,CASSLEGGTTNYGYTF,TGCGCCAGCAGCCTGGAGGGAGGTACTACTAACTATGGCTACACCTTC
13,TRBV5-1,many,TRBJ1-5,.,CASSPTGPKAQHF,TGCGCCAGCAGCCCCACAGGCCCTAAGGCCCAGCATTTT
14,TRBV11-2,many,TRBJ2-6,.,CASSLISGANVLTF,TGTGCCAGCAGCTTGATCTCTGGGGCCAACGTCCTGACTTTC
15,TRBV7-9,.,TRBJ2-4,TRBD2,CASSFLAGPSDIQYF,TGTGCCAGCAGCTTTCTAGCGGGCCCTTCGGACATTCAGTACTTC
17,TRBV5-6,.,TRBJ2-1,TRBD2,CASSFRLAGETYNEQFF,TGTGCCAGCAGTTTCCGACTAGCGGGGGAGACATACAATGAGCAGTTCTTC
15,TRBV4-1,many,TRBJ2-3,.,CASSLQTGATDTQYF,TGCGCCAGCAGCCTACAAACCGGGGCCACAGATACGCAGTATTTT